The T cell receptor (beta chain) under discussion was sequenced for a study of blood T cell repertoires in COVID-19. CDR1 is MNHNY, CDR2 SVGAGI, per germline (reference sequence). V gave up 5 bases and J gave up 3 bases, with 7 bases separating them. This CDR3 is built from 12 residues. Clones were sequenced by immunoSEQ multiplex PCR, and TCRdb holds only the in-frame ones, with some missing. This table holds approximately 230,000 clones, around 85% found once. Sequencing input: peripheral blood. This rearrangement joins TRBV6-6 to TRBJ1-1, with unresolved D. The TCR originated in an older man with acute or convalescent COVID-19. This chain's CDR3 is CASSLAYTEAFF. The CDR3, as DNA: TGTGCCAGCAGTCTAGCCTACACTGAAGCTTTCTTT.